These 21 T cell receptor beta chains were sequenced from one sample in a study of radiotherapy plus CTLA-4 blockade in lung cancer. TCRdb's copy holds only in-frame clones and misses some; the assay was immunoSEQ multiplex PCR. The table lists tens of thousands of clones, 79% of them singletons. The input for sequencing was peripheral blood, taken from a patient treated with radiotherapy plus ipilimumab. These receptors all come from a human donor with non-small cell lung cancer that progressed on radiotherapy plus ipilimumab.

V and J are TRBV7-9 and TRBJ2-7; D is ambiguous. Trimming removed 2 bases at V and 0 bases at J, with 11 bases between. Germline values: CDR1 SEHNR, CDR2 FQNEAQ (reference sequence). The CDR3 is 15 residues long. This CDR3 is CASSLKARLSYEQYF. The CDR3 nucleotides read TGTGCCAGCAGCTTAAAAGCGCGTCTCTCCTACGAGCAGTACTTC.

The chain carries TRBV29-1 and TRBJ1-5; D not resolved. Germline V gives CDR1 SQVTM, CDR2 ANQGSEA. Trimming took 4 bases from V and 0 from J, leaving 16 bases between them. This CDR3 is 16 amino acids long. This CDR3 is CSVGESGVGSNQPQHF. DNA for the CDR3: TGCAGCGTTGGCGAGTCCGGGGTGGGTAGCAATCAGCCCCAGCATTTT.

The chain couples TRBV28 to TRBJ1-1; D is uncertain. Germline CDR1 MDHEN, CDR2 SYDVKM. The CDR3 spans 15 residues. V lost 3 bases, J lost 0 bases, and 11 bases lay in between. The CDR3 protein is CASSFSRPLNTEAFF. CDR3 DNA: TGTGCCAGCAGTTTTTCGCGACCTTTGAACACTGAAGCTTTCTTT.

The J gene is TRBJ2-3, the V gene TRBV27; unclear D gene. The CDR3 extends over 16 amino acids. Germline assignment: CDR1 MNHEY and CDR2 SMNVEV (reference sequence). V gave up 2 bases and J gave up 1 base, with 13 bases separating them. The CDR3 DNA is TGTGCCAGCAGTTTAGGGCAGGCGTGGGGCACAGATACGCAGTATTTT. Protein sequence: CASSLGQAWGTDTQYF.

The V call is TRBV7-9, the J call TRBJ2-1; either TRBD1 or TRBD2 may supply D (5 bases each). Germline loops: CDR1 SEHNR, CDR2 FQNEAQ (reference sequence). The germline V and J ends were trimmed by 1 base and 3 bases, with 10 bases remaining between them. The CDR3 has 15 residues. CDR3 bases: TGTGCCAGCAGCTTAGGGGGGTCCAACTACAATGAGCAGTTCTTC. Residues: CASSLGGSNYNEQFF. The full variable domain, rest sourced from reference TRBV7-9 and TRBJ2-1, is DTGVSQNPRHKITKRGQNVTFRCDPISEHNRLYWYRQTLGQGPEFLTYFQNEAQLEKSRLLSDRFSAERPKGSFSTLEIQRTEQGDSAMYLCASSLGGSNYNEQFFGPGTRLTVL.

This chain connects TRBV25-1 to TRBJ2-5; the D gene is possibly TRBD2 (5 bases). The CDR3 is 14 amino acids. Trimming removed 6 bases from V and 5 bases from J, with 16 bases in between. Germline CDR1 and CDR2: MGHDK and SYGVNS. The CDR3 sequence: CASSSRLSPETQYF. The CDR3 DNA reads as TGTGCCAGCAGCTCCCGACTATCTCCGGAGACCCAGTACTTC. The variable domain in full, with the rest retrieved from reference TRBV25-1 and TRBJ2-5, is EADIYQTPRYLVIGTGKKITLECSQTMGHDKMYWYQQDPGMELHLIHYSYGVNSTEKGDLSSESTVSRIRTEHFPLTLESARPSHTSQYLCASSSRLSPETQYFGPGTRLLVL.

The chain has TRBV11-2 and TRBJ2-1; unclear D gene. Trimming removed 2 bases at V and 5 bases at J, with 4 bases between. The CDR3 has 12 amino acids. From germline, CDR1 is SGHAT and CDR2 FQNNGV. CDR3: CASSLSNNEQFF. As DNA, the CDR3 is TGTGCCAGCAGCTTAAGCAACAATGAGCAGTTCTTC.

This clone was observed a single time. This chain uses TRBV29-1 with TRBJ1-1; tentatively, D is TRBD1 (5 bases). CDR3 length: 12 amino acids. The germline V and J ends were trimmed by 4 bases and 7 bases, with 13 bases remaining between them. Looked up from germline, CDR1 is SQVTM and CDR2 is ANQGSEA. CDR3: CSVGERGDEAFF. CDR3 sequence (DNA): TGCAGCGTTGGAGAGAGGGGCGATGAAGCTTTCTTT.

This clone has more than one count but fewer than ten. The chain uses TRBV28 and TRBJ1-1; 7 bases map to TRBD1. CDR3 size: 16 residues. The ends lost 6 bases at V and 1 base at J; junction bases unmatched: 11. The V gene's germline CDR1 is MDHEN and CDR2 SYDVKM. CDR3 coding DNA: TGTGCCAGCAGGTACAGGGGAGTAGGGCGGAACACTGAAGCTTTCTTT. This codes for CASRYRGVGRNTEAFF.

V and J are TRBV15 and TRBJ1-2, with TRBD1 matching 7 bases. The CDR3 consists of 15 residues. Trimming took 3 bases from V and 4 from J; bases not matched to a gene: 8. Looked up from germline, CDR1 is LNHNV and CDR2 is YYDKDF (reference sequence). The CDR3 DNA sequence: TGTGCCACCAGCAGGACAGGGAATCCTGGCTATGGCTACACCTTC. Translation: CATSRTGNPGYGYTF.

The CDR3 is CASSLDGRAMGGNTIYF. CDR3 sequence (DNA): TGCGCCAGCAGCTTGGATGGCAGGGCGATGGGTGGAAACACCATATATTTT. J is TRBJ1-3 and V is TRBV5-1, with D tentatively TRBD1 (5 bases). CDR1 is SGHRS, CDR2 YFSETQ, per germline. The CDR3 consists of 17 residues. Trimming removed 0 bases at V and 3 bases at J, with 16 bases between.

CDR3 region: CANIKENTEAFF. The CDR3 DNA follows: TGTGCCAACATTAAAGAGAACACTGAAGCTTTCTTT. The chain combines TRBV2 with TRBJ1-1; D gene ambiguous. V shed 10 bases and J shed 1 base, with 10 bases lying between them. Germline CDR1 and CDR2: SNHLY and FYNNEI. CDR3 length: 12 residues.

The chain combines TRBV18 with TRBJ1-3, with TRBD1 matching 7 bases. The CDR3 has 16 residues. The germline V gene encodes CDR1 KGHSH and CDR2 LQKENI. V dropped 3 bases and J dropped 0; count of bases not matched to a gene: 5. The DNA for the CDR3 is TGTGCCAGCTCACCCCGGACAGGAAACTCTGGAAACACCATATATTTT. Its protein is CASSPRTGNSGNTIYF.

This chain joins TRBV27 and TRBJ2-1; 10 bases line up with TRBD2. Germline V gene data show CDR1 as MNHEY and CDR2 as SMNVEV (reference sequence). V was clipped by 1 base and J by 9 bases; unmatched bases: 6. The CDR3 covers 15 residues. CDR3: CASSLWLAGGSEQFF. The CDR3 DNA follows: TGTGCCAGCAGTTTATGGTTAGCGGGAGGCTCTGAGCAGTTCTTC.

This clone was recorded a few times. The CDR3 spells CASSFEQGHEQYF. In DNA, the CDR3 is TGTGCCAGCAGTTTCGAACAGGGTCACGAGCAGTACTTC. The chain uses TRBV5-6 and TRBJ2-7; D is perhaps TRBD1 (6 bases). Trimming shortened V by 5 bases and J by 5 bases, and 14 bases separated the two germline ends. The length of the CDR3 is 13 residues. CDR1 SGHDT and CDR2 YYEEEE come from the germline V gene. Full variable domain (remainder filled in from reference TRBV5-6 and TRBJ2-7): DAGVTQSPTHLIKTRGQQVTLRCSPKSGHDTVSWYQQALGQGPQFIFQYYEEEERQRGNFPDRFSGHQFPNYSSELNVNALLLGDSALYLCASSFEQGHEQYFGPGTRLTVT.

The V and J genes are TRBV7-2 and TRBJ1-6; no clear D. The CDR3 runs to 12 residues. The germline CDR1 and CDR2 sequences are SGHTA and FQGNSA. V was cut by 6 bases and J by 10 bases, with 10 bases left in between. The CDR3 is CASRSRASPLHF. In DNA form, the CDR3 reads TGTGCCAGCAGGTCGAGGGCGTCACCCCTCCACTTT.

The chain couples TRBV27 to TRBJ1-2; 8 nucleotides agree with TRBD1. The J segment lost 7 bases and the V segment lost 2 bases, leaving 6 bases of the junction unmatched. From germline, CDR1 is MNHEY and CDR2 SMNVEV (reference sequence). This CDR3 contains 14 residues. The CDR3 DNA follows: TGTGCCAGCAGTTTAAACGCAGGGGGCGGTGGCTACACCTTC. It specifies CASSLNAGGGGYTF.

This chain links TRBV6-5 with TRBJ2-2; D is perhaps TRBD1 (6 bases). From germline, CDR1 is MNHEY and CDR2 SVGAGI. The V gene lost 6 bases and the J gene lost 7 bases, with 12 bases spanning the gap. The CDR3 totals 13 residues. In DNA, the CDR3 is TGTGCCAGCAGCACAGGGCCTTACGGGGAGCTGTTTTTT. Translating gives CASSTGPYGELFF.

The CDR3 coding sequence is TGTGCCAGCAGCGTAGCCGGGACTAGCGGGAGCCAGCAGTACTTC. It is translated as CASSVAGTSGSQQYF. The chain is built from TRBV9 and TRBJ2-7, with 14 bases lining up with TRBD2. CDR1 SGDLS and CDR2 YYNGEE come from the germline V gene. CDR3 length: 15 amino acids. The V segment lost 0 bases and the J segment 8 bases; nucleotides outside the gene matches: 4. The whole variable domain, remainder taken from reference TRBV9 and TRBJ2-7, is DSGVTQTPKHLITATGQRVTLRCSPRSGDLSVYWYQQSLDQGLQFLIQYYNGEERAKGNILERFSAQQFPDLHSELNLSSLELGDSALYFCASSVAGTSGSQQYFGPGTRLTVT.

This chain connects TRBV7-9 to TRBJ2-7; 9 nucleotides match TRBD1. Trimming took 5 bases from V and 0 from J; bases not matched to a gene: 5. The CDR3 contains 15 residues. Germline V gives CDR1 SEHNR, CDR2 FQNEAQ (reference sequence). The CDR3 DNA reads TGTGCCAGCAGCCCAGACAGGGGGTCCTCCTACGAGCAGTACTTC. This gives the protein CASSPDRGSSYEQYF.

This clone showed up just a few times. This same CDR3 is encoded by further DNA sequences in the sample. The V and J genes are TRBV2 and TRBJ1-2; D is possibly TRBD1 (6 bases). Deletions cut 7 bases from V and 5 bases from J, with 20 bases between. Germline V gives CDR1 SNHLY, CDR2 FYNNEI. The CDR3 loop spans 15 amino acids. CDR3 DNA: TGTGCCAGCAACGAGGGGGGGGACTCTACATATGGCTACACCTTC. This gives the protein CASNEGGDSTYGYTF.